One sample yielded the 28 T cell receptor beta chains listed below, sequenced in a study of CD8 T cells in ankylosing spondylitis. One entry per CDR3 protein, called by TCRdb with MiXCR from the 5' RACE reads. The sample records 220,000 or so distinct CDR3 sequences, approximately 10% being singletons. Material: blood, either unsorted or a sorted T cell fraction (not recorded which). The receptors were gathered from a male donor with ankylosing spondylitis or in good health (not recorded which).

This chain joins TRBV7-6 and TRBJ1-4; D is undetermined. The V end lost 0 bases, the J end lost 7 bases, and 9 bases lay between the germline ends. The germline CDR1 and CDR2 sequences are SGHVS and FNYEAQ. CDR3 length equals 14 residues. The CDR3 sequence is CASSLAPVGEKLFF. CDR3 coding DNA: TGTGCCAGCAGCTTAGCGCCGGTCGGTGAAAAACTGTTTTTT.

This clonotype was detected many times. The V gene is TRBV7-9, the J gene TRBJ2-2; D not resolved. Trimming took 1 base from V and 1 from J, leaving 1 base between them. The CDR3 runs to 13 residues. Germline V gene sequence: CDR1 SEHNR, CDR2 FQNEAQ (reference sequence). CDR3: CASSLGNTGELFF. CDR3 bases: TGTGCCAGCAGCTTAGGGAACACCGGGGAGCTGTTTTTT. Looking up the rest from reference TRBV7-9 and TRBJ2-2 gives the full variable domain: DTGVSQNPRHKITKRGQNVTFRCDPISEHNRLYWYRQTLGQGPEFLTYFQNEAQLEKSRLLSDRFSAERPKGSFSTLEIQRTEQGDSAMYLCASSLGNTGELFFGEGSRLTVL.

Many counts were recorded for this clonotype. One end of the junction does not line up with germline, which may come from a read error. The rearrangement uses TRBV29-1 and TRBJ1-2; D gene unclear. The CDR3 runs 8 residues. Germline V gene lookup returns CDR1 SQVTM and CDR2 ANQGSEA. CDR3: CSVAGAKF. The DNA of the CDR3 is TGCAGCGTTGCAGGAGCAAAGTTC.

V gene TRBV5-1 combines with J gene TRBJ1-2; a possible D gene is TRBD1 (5 bases). Germline CDR1 reads SGHRS; CDR2 reads YFSETQ. There are 12 residues in the CDR3. The V end was cut by 9 bases, the J end by 12 bases, with 21 bases between. The CDR3 DNA reads TGCGCCACCTCGTTGGAGGGCCTAGGGGACACCTTC. Amino acids: CATSLEGLGDTF.

J is TRBJ2-2 and V is TRBV28; 12 nucleotides align to TRBD1. Trimming cost V 6 bases and J 6 bases; bases outside gene matches: 2. There are 14 residues in the CDR3. Looked up from germline, CDR1 is MDHEN and CDR2 is SYDVKM. CDR3 nucleotides: TGTGCCAGCAGAGGGACAGGGGGCCCCGGGGAGCTGTTTTTT. Translated, it gives CASRGTGGPGELFF.

This clonotype was seen ten or more times. The chain recombines TRBV20-1 with TRBJ1-1; D is perhaps TRBD1 (5 bases). CDR3 length: 12 amino acids. CDR1 and CDR2 from the germline V gene are DFQATT and SNEGSKA (reference sequence). Trimming pared 5 bases from V and 0 bases from J, leaving 7 bases between. The CDR3 region is CSAAGLNTEAFF. Here the CDR3 DNA reads TGCAGTGCTGCAGGGTTGAACACTGAAGCTTTCTTT.

This clonotype came up a few times. The gene calls are TRBV20-1 and TRBJ2-7, with 9 bases lining up with TRBD2. Germline CDR1 reads DFQATT; CDR2 reads SNEGSKA (reference sequence). V was pared by 5 bases and J by 3 bases, with 5 bases of the junction left unmatched. This CDR3 comprises 13 residues. CDR3 sequence: CSAPRTSVYEQYF. In nucleotides, the CDR3 is TGCAGTGCTCCCCGGACTAGCGTCTACGAGCAGTACTTC.

This sequence joins TRBV5-1 and TRBJ2-1; 7 positions agree with TRBD2. The J segment lost 5 bases and the V segment lost 4 bases, leaving 15 bases of the junction unmatched. This CDR3 has 17 residues. CDR1 SGHRS and CDR2 YFSETQ come from the germline V gene. CDR3 region: CASSPGTTNFLNNEQFF. The CDR3 region has the DNA TGCGCCAGCAGCCCGGGGACTACCAACTTCCTAAACAATGAGCAGTTCTTC.

This clonotype has a count of ten or more. J is TRBJ1-3 and V is TRBV7-2; D not resolved. The V gene's germline CDR1 is SGHTA and CDR2 FQGNSA. V was clipped by 6 bases and J by 2 bases, with 11 bases between them. There are 14 residues in the CDR3. CDR3 sequence reads: CASRFGGTGNTIYF. CDR3 in DNA: TGTGCCAGCAGATTCGGAGGAACTGGAAACACCATATATTTT. The full variable domain, completed using reference TRBV7-2 and TRBJ1-3, is GAGVSQSPSNKVTEKGKDVELRCDPISGHTALYWYRQSLGQGLEFLIYFQGNSAPDKSGLPSDRFSAERTGGSVSTLTIQRTQQEDSAVYLCASRFGGTGNTIYFGEGSWLTVV.

This clonotype was detected a few times. An end of the junction does not agree with germline; a read error may underlie this. The chain is built from TRBV29-1 and TRBJ1-2; D is uncertain. CDR1 SQVTM and CDR2 ANQGSEA come from the germline V gene. CDR3 length equals 8 residues. CDR3 region: CSVEYGVF. For the CDR3, the DNA is TGCAGCGTTGAATATGGCGTCTTC.

This clonotype was observed at least ten times. This chain links TRBV5-6 with TRBJ2-5; the match to TRBD2 covers 8 bases. Germline lookup yields CDR1 SGHDT and CDR2 YYEEEE. The CDR3 runs 14 residues. Germline trimming cut 3 bases from V and 5 bases from J; bases unmatched to any gene: 6. The CDR3 sequence is CASSSGLDGETQYF. The CDR3 DNA sequence: TGTGCCAGCAGCTCGGGACTAGATGGTGAGACCCAGTACTTC. The complete variable domain, with remaining parts taken from reference TRBV5-6 and TRBJ2-5, reads DAGVTQSPTHLIKTRGQQVTLRCSPKSGHDTVSWYQQALGQGPQFIFQYYEEEERQRGNFPDRFSGHQFPNYSSELNVNALLLGDSALYLCASSSGLDGETQYFGPGTRLLVL.

This clonotype was counted a few times. This clone may be a read error of a much larger clone one base away. The chain uses TRBV6-5 and TRBJ1-2; D perhaps matches TRBD1 (5 bases). This CDR3 region has 12 residues. The germline V gene has CDR1 MNHEY and CDR2 SVGAGI. In DNA form, the CDR3 reads TGTGCCAGCAGTTCCGGGACCTATGGCTACCCCTTC. Its protein product is CASSSGTYGYPF.

The chain couples TRBV5-1 to TRBJ2-3; TRBD1 agrees at 7 bases. The CDR3 sequence is 16 residues long. V lost 5 bases and J lost 6; bases outside the gene matches: 15. Germline loops: CDR1 SGHRS, CDR2 YFSETQ. This CDR3 reads CASSPASGQMRDTQYF. The CDR3 region has the DNA TGCGCCAGCAGTCCTGCTTCGGGACAGATGAGGGATACGCAGTATTTT.

This clonotype occurred many times. The chain employs TRBV28 and TRBJ1-5; D may be TRBD1 (5 bases). The V end was cut by 7 bases, the J end by 6 bases, with 13 bases between. Germline V CDR1 and CDR2: MDHEN, SYDVKM. CDR3 length equals 13 residues. For the CDR3, the DNA is TGTGCCAGCAACCCCTCTGGGGGTCAGCCCCAGCATTTT. It encodes CASNPSGGQPQHF.

In this sample, this clonotype turned up many times. CDR3 amino acids: CASSSDRNNQPQHF. CDR3 nucleotides: TGTGCCAGCAGCTCTGACAGGAACAATCAGCCCCAGCATTTT. J is TRBJ1-5 and V is TRBV2; possible D gene TRBD1, 6 bases. CDR1 and CDR2 (germline): SNHLY, FYNNEI. The V gene lost 6 bases and the J gene lost 3 bases, with 12 bases spanning the gap. The CDR3 runs to 14 residues.

On this clonotype: Given a much more abundant clone one base away, this may be a read error. V and J are TRBV28 and TRBJ1-4; D is possibly TRBD1 (6 bases). V was clipped by 8 bases and J by 7 bases, with 14 bases between them. This CDR3 is built from 13 residues. From germline, CDR1 is MDHEN and CDR2 SYDVKM. The CDR3 DNA follows: TGTGCCAGCGCCAACAGGGCCGCTGAAAAACTGTTTTTT. Translation: CASANRAAEKLFF. Together with reference TRBV28 and TRBJ1-4, the CDR3 gives the full variable domain: DVKVTQSSRYLVKRTGEKVFLECVQDMDHENMFWYRQDPGLGLRLIYFSYDVKMKEKGDIPEGYSVSREKKERFSLILESASTNQTSMYLCASANRAAEKLFFGSGTQLSVL.

The chain couples TRBV12-3 or TRBV12-4 to TRBJ1-2; D is uncertain. V dropped 1 base and J dropped 7 bases, with 13 bases sitting between them. CDR3 size: 14 residues. The CDR3 sequence is CASSLGQESGGYTF. The CDR3 DNA reads TGTGCCAGCAGTTTAGGGCAGGAAAGCGGTGGCTACACCTTC.

The table lists this clonotype with many counts. The chain carries TRBV7-2 and TRBJ1-2, with D uncertain. Germline values: CDR1 SGHTA, CDR2 FQGNSA. V lost 0 bases and J lost 6, with 11 bases in between. This CDR3 is built from 14 residues. The CDR3 nucleotides read TGTGCCAGCAGCTTAGCCAGTCCAGTAAATGGCTACACCTTC. As protein: CASSLASPVNGYTF.

This clonotype was counted many times. The rearrangement uses TRBV28 and TRBJ1-4, with TRBD1 matching over 7 bases. This CDR3 contains 17 residues. Germline V gene sequence: CDR1 MDHEN, CDR2 SYDVKM. Unmatched junction bases numbered 8, after V lost 4 bases and J lost 0 bases. The CDR3 sequence is CASSSTGTAATNEKLFF. The CDR3 DNA follows: TGTGCCAGCAGTTCGACCGGGACAGCTGCAACTAATGAAAAACTGTTTTTT.

Many counts were recorded for this clonotype. This chain joins TRBV7-9 and TRBJ1-1; TRBD1 might be the D (5 bases). Germline loops: CDR1 SEHNR, CDR2 FQNEAQ (reference sequence). The germline V and J ends were trimmed by 2 bases and 0 bases, with 10 bases remaining between them. The CDR3 consists of 15 residues. The CDR3 DNA reads as TGTGCCAGCAGCTTAACCGGGACTTTGAACACTGAAGCTTTCTTT. This encodes CASSLTGTLNTEAFF. The full variable domain, in which reference TRBV7-9 and TRBJ1-1 provide the parts outside the CDR3, is DTGVSQNPRHKITKRGQNVTFRCDPISEHNRLYWYRQTLGQGPEFLTYFQNEAQLEKSRLLSDRFSAERPKGSFSTLEIQRTEQGDSAMYLCASSLTGTLNTEAFFGQGTRLTVV.

The chain carries TRBV9 and TRBJ2-7, with TRBD2 matching 7 bases. After removal of 0 bases from V and 4 bases from J, the junction contained 7 bases not matched to a gene. The CDR3 loop spans 15 amino acids. Germline V gene sequence: CDR1 SGDLS, CDR2 YYNGEE. The CDR3 here is CASSVDGGNAYEQYF. CDR3 in DNA: TGTGCCAGCAGCGTAGACGGGGGGAATGCGTACGAGCAGTACTTC.

This clonotype appeared many times. The chain carries TRBV10-3 and TRBJ2-3; D is undetermined. This CDR3 has 11 amino acids. Germline lookup yields CDR1 ENHRY and CDR2 SYGVKD. V was cut by 3 bases and J by 5 bases, with 3 bases left in between. CDR3 in amino acids: CAISERDTQYF. CDR3 DNA: TGTGCCATCAGTGAAAGAGATACGCAGTATTTT.

The gene calls are TRBV20-1 and TRBJ2-3; 8 bases match TRBD1. Germline loops: CDR1 DFQATT, CDR2 SNEGSKA (reference sequence). The CDR3 sequence is 16 residues long. Germline trimming cut 3 bases from V and 2 bases from J; bases unmatched to any gene: 10. CDR3: CSASTPGGAFTDTQYF. The CDR3 DNA sequence: TGCAGTGCTAGCACCCCAGGGGGCGCTTTCACAGATACGCAGTATTTT.

Comment on this clonotype: This may be a read error, as it is one base from a much larger clone. The chain couples TRBV2 to TRBJ2-7, with a tentative D call TRBD1 (6 bases). V was shortened by 5 bases and J by 2 bases, with 10 bases between the two germline ends. CDR3 length: 13 amino acids. Per the germline V gene, CDR1 is SNHLY and CDR2 is FYNNEI. The CDR3 DNA sequence: TGTGCCAGCAGTAACAGGGACCCCTACGAGCAGTACTTC. It yields the protein CASSNRDPYEQYF.

This clonotype was detected ten times or more. The chain combines TRBV12-3 or TRBV12-4 with TRBJ2-2, with 8 bases fitting TRBD1. This CDR3 has 16 amino acids. Trimming took 7 bases from V and 7 from J; bases not matched to a gene: 14. CDR3 bases: TGTGCCAGCACAAGGACAGGGAGGTCCCTTGGCGGGGAGCTGTTTTTT. Translated, it gives CASTRTGRSLGGELFF.

This clonotype was found many times. V usage is TRBV20-1 and J usage is TRBJ2-3; TRBD2 aligns across 11 bases. V was clipped by 0 bases and J by 2 bases; unmatched bases: 7. This CDR3 spans 17 amino acids. Germline-derived CDR1 and CDR2 are DFQATT and SNEGSKA (reference sequence). The CDR3 DNA sequence: TGCAGTGCTAGAGACTGGCTACTAGCGGGGGCCACAGATACGCAGTATTTT. Translation gives CSARDWLLAGATDTQYF.

J is TRBJ1-2 and V is TRBV25-1; D uncertain. With 1 base removed from V and 0 bases from J, the gap between germline ends came to 9 bases. The V gene's germline CDR1 is MGHDK and CDR2 SYGVNS. This CDR3 spans 15 amino acids. The CDR3 loop reads CASSEFTASNYGYTF. CDR3 nucleotide sequence: TGTGCCAGCAGTGAATTTACAGCGTCTAACTATGGCTACACCTTC.

This clonotype was counted ten times or more. The J gene is TRBJ2-3, the V gene TRBV27, with D tentatively TRBD2 (5 bases). V lost 5 bases and J lost 0, with 18 bases in between. CDR1 is MNHEY and CDR2 is SMNVEV in the germline V gene (reference sequence). This CDR3 has 17 residues. The CDR3 DNA sequence: TGTGCCAGCAGTCCGTGGAAGGAGCGGAGAAGCACAGATACGCAGTATTTT. Amino acids: CASSPWKERRSTDTQYF.